This TCR beta chain was captured by sequencing in a study of T cells in localized non-small cell lung cancer. Study observations and caveats: Among blood samples, higher T cell density accompanied longer overall survival.

Generated by immunoSEQ multiplex PCR, the TCRdb table keeps only in-frame clones and is missing some. The sample shows about 21,000 clones, 70% to 90% of them seen only once. This clone has just a few counts. What it binds is not known. The CDR3 is 15 residues long. Germline CDR1 MNHEY, CDR2 SVGAGI. V lost 2 bases to trimming and J lost 2 bases, with 11 bases between them. V is TRBV6-5 and J is TRBJ2-3, with D perhaps matching TRBD2 (6 bases). The sample in question was PBMCs, obtained before any cancer treatment. The receptor's source is a man aged 35 to 69 with stage II squamous cell lung carcinoma. CDR3 in DNA: TGTGCCAGCAGTTACAGCGTAGCGGACACAGATACGCAGTATTTT. As protein: CASSYSVADTDTQYF.